Shown below are 14 T cell receptor beta chains from a single sample sequenced in a study of blood T cell repertoires in COVID-19. TCRdb's table, derived via immunoSEQ multiplex PCR, lists solely in-frame clones and lacks some. The table lists roughly 500,000 clones, nearly 90% of them singletons. Source material: peripheral blood. The receptor set was obtained from a man younger than 35 with COVID-19, enrolled during active disease.

This rearrangement joins TRBV5-1 to TRBJ2-1, with TRBD2 identical over 9 bases. The CDR3 length is 14 residues. After removal of 4 bases from V and 5 bases from J, the junction contained 4 bases not matched to a gene. CDR1 and CDR2 from the germline V gene are SGHRS and YFSETQ. Here the CDR3 reads CASSPLAGNNEQFF. CDR3 coding DNA: TGCGCCAGCAGCCCCCTAGCGGGAAACAATGAGCAGTTCTTC.

The chain recombines TRBV30 with TRBJ1-2, with D possibly being TRBD1 (5 bases). Germline CDR1 and CDR2: GTSNPN and SVGIG (reference sequence). CDR3 length: 15 amino acids. Trimming left V 0 bases short and J 3 bases short, with 14 bases between. The CDR3 here is CAWSVSAGSYYGYTF. The CDR3 DNA sequence: TGTGCCTGGAGTGTATCAGCAGGGTCTTACTATGGCTACACCTTC.

As DNA, the CDR3 is TGTGCCAGATTACTAGCACCCGGGGAGCTGTTTTTT. Translated, it gives CARLLAPGELFF. The chain combines TRBV25-1 with TRBJ2-2, with D tentatively TRBD2 (6 bases). Trimming cost V 9 bases and J 6 bases, with 11 bases left between them. Looked up from germline, CDR1 is MGHDK and CDR2 is SYGVNS. The CDR3 covers 12 residues.

The rearrangement links TRBV12-3 or TRBV12-4 to TRBJ2-6; no clear D. The CDR3 is made up of 13 amino acids. V was cut by 8 bases and J by 0 bases, with 5 bases left in between. The CDR3: CASGLSGANVLTF. The CDR3 bases are TGTGCCAGCGGGCTCTCTGGGGCCAACGTCCTGACTTTC.

V gene TRBV7-9 combines with J gene TRBJ2-5; 10 bases agree with TRBD1. Germline CDR1 SEHNR, CDR2 FQNEAQ (reference sequence). V was pared by 2 bases and J by 5 bases, with 8 bases of the junction left unmatched. This CDR3 contains 16 residues. The CDR3 nucleotides read TGTGCCAGCAGCTTATTCCCGGGACAGGGGTGGGAGACCCAGTACTTC. Protein sequence: CASSLFPGQGWETQYF.

This chain joins TRBV30 and TRBJ2-7, with 7 bases matching TRBD2. V trimming: 2 bases; J trimming: 4 bases; junction bases outside the gene matches: 11. This CDR3 is built from 15 residues. The germline CDR1 and CDR2 sequences are GTSNPN and SVGIG (reference sequence). CDR3 coding DNA: TGTGCCTGGAGTAAGGGGAGGGTAGGGTCGTACGAGCAGTACTTC. Residues: CAWSKGRVGSYEQYF.

This chain links TRBV6-2 or TRBV6-3 with TRBJ2-7, with 7 bases identical to TRBD1. This CDR3 is 14 amino acids long. J gave up 4 bases and V 4 bases, and 7 bases lay outside the gene matches. CDR1 is MNHEY and CDR2 is SVGEGT in the germline V gene. CDR3 DNA sequence: TGTGCCAGCAGTTCACCCCGGGACAGTTACGAGCAGTACTTC. Translated, it gives CASSSPRDSYEQYF.

A word on this clone: Other nucleotide sequences from this sample produce the same CDR3. The rearrangement joins TRBV3-1 (or the pseudogene TRBV3-2) to TRBJ2-3; D unresolved. The CDR3 totals 14 residues. The V gene lost 1 base and the J gene lost 0 bases, with 5 bases spanning the gap. The germline CDR1 and CDR2 sequences are LGHDT and YNNKEL (reference sequence). The CDR3 bases are TGTGCCAGCAGCCAAGGACTCAGCACAGATACGCAGTATTTT. Its translation is CASSQGLSTDTQYF.

The rearrangement uses TRBV5-8 and TRBJ2-5; 7 positions agree with TRBD1. V trimming: 7 bases; J trimming: 4 bases; junction bases outside the gene matches: 4. CDR3 length: 12 residues. CDR1 SGHTS and CDR2 YDEGEE come from the germline V gene. The CDR3 DNA reads TGTGCCAGCGGCGACAGGGTAGAGACCCAGTACTTC. Residues: CASGDRVETQYF.

V gene TRBV19 combines with J gene TRBJ2-3; the D gene is possibly TRBD2 (7 bases). The V end was cut by 6 bases, the J end by 7 bases, with 20 bases between. The CDR3 length is 15 residues. Germline assignment: CDR1 LNHDA and CDR2 SQIVND (reference sequence). CDR3 bases: TGTGCCAGTAGCACCGGAGGACAGCGGGATCATACGCAGTATTTT. Translated: CASSTGGQRDHTQYF.

This chain uses TRBV10-2 with TRBJ2-2, with TRBD2 matching 13 bases. J gave up 7 bases and V 6 bases, and 11 bases lay outside the gene matches. This CDR3 has 17 residues. Germline V gene lookup returns CDR1 WSHSY and CDR2 SAAADI. The CDR3, as DNA: TGCGCCAGCAGCCCCGGGACTAGCGGGAAAGAGGGCGGGGAGCTGTTTTTT. This translates into CASSPGTSGKEGGELFF.

The rearrangement uses TRBV19 and TRBJ2-3; 9 bases line up with TRBD2. The length of the CDR3 is 19 residues. With 3 bases clipped from V and 2 bases from J, the junction kept 15 bases outside the gene matches. Per the germline V gene, CDR1 is LNHDA and CDR2 is SQIVND (reference sequence). CDR3 sequence: CASSMYPFRSGGYTDTQYF. For the CDR3, the DNA is TGTGCCAGTAGTATGTACCCCTTTCGTAGCGGGGGTTACACAGATACGCAGTATTTT. The entire variable domain, with the rest obtained from reference TRBV19 and TRBJ2-3, is as follows: DGGITQSPKYLFRKEGQNVTLSCEQNLNHDAMYWYRQDPGQGLRLIYYSQIVNDFQKGDIAEGYSVSREKKESFPLTVTSAQKNPTAFYLCASSMYPFRSGGYTDTQYFGPGTRLTVL.

The chain joins TRBV29-1 to TRBJ2-2, with 7 bases lining up with TRBD1. Per the germline V gene, CDR1 is SQVTM and CDR2 is ANQGSEA. With V trimmed by 3 bases and J by 5 bases, 3 bases remained unmatched. CDR3 length: 13 amino acids. The CDR3 DNA sequence: TGCAGCGTTGAGACAGGGAAAACCGGGGAGCTGTTTTTT. It codes for CSVETGKTGELFF.

This clone was detected once. The rearrangement uses TRBV5-4 and TRBJ1-2; no definite D call. CDR1 is SGHNT and CDR2 is YYREEE in the germline V gene (reference sequence). The CDR3 is 14 residues long. V dropped 2 bases and J dropped 4 bases, with 12 bases sitting between them. The CDR3 DNA sequence: TGTGCCAGCAGCTTTGGTCTAGAGGGCTATGGCTACACCTTC. Protein sequence: CASSFGLEGYGYTF.